Listed here are 17 T cell receptor beta chains from one sample, sequenced in a study of OX40 agonist ivuxolimab in advanced cancers. This table comes from immunoSEQ multiplex PCR, and its TCRdb copy is limited to in-frame clones, with some not included. The sample shows 35,000 or so clones, roughly four fifths of them seen only once. Material: CD4+ or CD8+ T cells sorted from blood, obtained in a trial of the OX40 agonist ivuxolimab. These receptor sequences come from an adult with an advanced solid tumor such as melanoma, head and neck, liver or kidney cancer.

This clone has a single count. V and J are TRBV28 and TRBJ2-3, with a weak D call TRBD1 (6 bases). V was trimmed by 2 bases and J by 4 bases, leaving 13 bases between them. CDR1 and CDR2 from the germline V gene are MDHEN and SYDVKM. This CDR3 spans 15 amino acids. Here the CDR3 reads CASSLEGESADTQYF. CDR3 in DNA: TGTGCCAGCAGTTTAGAGGGGGAGTCGGCAGATACGCAGTATTTT. The full variable domain, its missing parts supplied by reference TRBV28 and TRBJ2-3, is DVKVTQSSRYLVKRTGEKVFLECVQDMDHENMFWYRQDPGLGLRLIYFSYDVKMKEKGDIPEGYSVSREKKERFSLILESASTNQTSMYLCASSLEGESADTQYFGPGTRLTVL.

V and J are TRBV7-9 and TRBJ2-2; 12 bases agree with TRBD2. The J segment lost 1 base and the V segment lost 7 bases, leaving 13 bases of the junction unmatched. The germline V gene has CDR1 SEHNR and CDR2 FQNEAQ (reference sequence). CDR3 length equals 19 residues. CDR3 nucleotides: TGTGCCAGCACCCCTTTTATATGGACTAGCGGGGTGAACACCGGGGAGCTGTTTTTT. Its translation: CASTPFIWTSGVNTGELFF.

The gene calls are TRBV7-9 and TRBJ2-7; TRBD2 matches at 7 bases. The CDR3 runs to 12 residues. CDR1 is SEHNR and CDR2 is FQNEAQ in the germline V gene (reference sequence). Trimming cost V 5 bases and J 7 bases; bases outside gene matches: 5. CDR3 DNA: TGTGCCAGCAGCCCCCCCGGGGGGGAGCAGTACTTC. It codes for CASSPPGGEQYF.

This chain connects TRBV7-9 to TRBJ2-2; the match to TRBD1 covers 9 bases. The CDR3 runs 14 residues. Germline V gene data show CDR1 as SEHNR and CDR2 as FQNEAQ (reference sequence). J lost 6 bases, V lost 5 bases, and 4 bases had no gene match. The CDR3 loop is CASSLDRGSGELFF. CDR3 DNA: TGTGCCAGCAGCCTGGACAGGGGATCCGGGGAGCTGTTTTTT.

The rearrangement joins TRBV2 to TRBJ2-5; D unclear. Trimming left V 3 bases short and J 2 bases short, with 7 bases between. This CDR3 is 13 amino acids long. Germline loops: CDR1 SNHLY, CDR2 FYNNEI. The CDR3 sequence is CASSDSGQETQYF. The CDR3 DNA reads as TGTGCCAGCAGTGACTCCGGGCAAGAGACCCAGTACTTC.

This rearrangement joins TRBV12-5 to TRBJ2-2; D is ambiguous. Trimming cost V 7 bases and J 5 bases, with 14 bases left between them. Germline V gives CDR1 LGHNT, CDR2 FRNRAP. The CDR3 length is 14 residues. The CDR3 nucleotides are TGTGCTAGTGCTTCGATATTTGGGACCGGGGAGCTGTTTTTT. This translates into CASASIFGTGELFF.

The CDR3 is CASSGRDSYTEAFF. The CDR3 DNA reads TGTGCCAGCAGTGGCCGGGACAGCTACACTGAAGCTTTCTTT. The chain is built from TRBV6-1 and TRBJ1-1, with 7 bases matching TRBD1. Germline V gives CDR1 MNHNS, CDR2 SASEGT. V lost 4 bases and J lost 3; bases outside the gene matches: 5. The CDR3 is 14 amino acids.

The chain employs TRBV7-6 and TRBJ2-3; 9 nucleotides agree with TRBD2. The CDR3 has 16 amino acids. Per the germline V gene, CDR1 is SGHVS and CDR2 is FNYEAQ. The trim removed 0 bases at V and 3 bases at J, leaving 4 bases unmatched. CDR3 region: CASSLASSGGTDTQYF. CDR3 DNA: TGTGCCAGCAGCTTAGCGAGTAGCGGGGGTACAGATACGCAGTATTTT.

The chain uses TRBV7-9 and TRBJ1-4; 8 nucleotides align to TRBD1. Trimming took 0 bases from V and 3 from J; bases not matched to a gene: 6. The germline gives CDR1 SEHNR, CDR2 FQNEAQ (reference sequence). The CDR3 runs to 17 residues. DNA for the CDR3: TGTGCCAGCAGCTTAGCGGGCAGGGGGCTTTCTAATGAAAAACTGTTTTTT. It translates to CASSLAGRGLSNEKLFF.

V usage is TRBV11-2 and J usage is TRBJ1-1; no firm D call. The germline gives CDR1 SGHAT, CDR2 FQNNGV. Trimming left V 1 base short and J 0 bases short, with 9 bases between. The CDR3 is 15 residues long. CDR3 protein: CASSLGSQMNTEAFF. In DNA, the CDR3 is TGTGCCAGCAGCTTAGGCTCCCAGATGAACACTGAAGCTTTCTTT.

This sequence joins TRBV27 and TRBJ1-5, with 8 bases aligning to TRBD1. The J segment lost 4 bases and the V segment lost 4 bases, leaving 6 bases of the junction unmatched. The CDR3 totals 15 residues. Germline V gives CDR1 MNHEY, CDR2 SMNVEV (reference sequence). CDR3 nucleotide sequence: TGTGCCAGCAGTTCTCGGACAGGGATGAATCAGCCCCAGCATTTT. Amino acid sequence: CASSSRTGMNQPQHF.

This clone was seen once. The rearrangement links TRBV9 to TRBJ2-1; D possibly corresponds to TRBD2 (6 bases). The CDR3 loop spans 15 amino acids. Germline V gene sequence: CDR1 SGDLS, CDR2 YYNGEE. Trimming removed 4 bases at V and 6 bases at J, with 17 bases between. The CDR3 region has the DNA TGTGCCAGCAGCCCCCGCCCGGGACTCCGCAATGAGCAGTTCTTC. Translating it yields CASSPRPGLRNEQFF.

This rearrangement joins TRBV27 to TRBJ2-7, with D perhaps TRBD1 (5 bases). Trimming took 4 bases from V and 0 from J, leaving 16 bases between them. The CDR3 spans 16 residues. The germline CDR1 and CDR2 sequences are MNHEY and SMNVEV (reference sequence). The chain's CDR3 is CASSYKGYAFSYEQYF. Written as DNA, the CDR3 is TGTGCCAGCAGTTACAAGGGGTACGCATTCTCCTACGAGCAGTACTTC.

This rearrangement joins TRBV4-3 to TRBJ1-1; D is ambiguous. CDR1 LGHNA and CDR2 YSLEER come from the germline V gene. V lost 1 base to trimming and J lost 3 bases, with 6 bases between them. This CDR3 has 13 residues. CDR3 in DNA: TGCGCCAGCAGCCAAGTGCGGGACACTGAAGCTTTCTTT. It codes for CASSQVRDTEAFF.

The chain is built from TRBV27 and TRBJ1-1; D possibly corresponds to TRBD1 (5 bases). This CDR3 has 13 amino acids. Germline CDR1 reads MNHEY; CDR2 reads SMNVEV (reference sequence). V dropped 5 bases and J dropped 3 bases, with 10 bases sitting between them. The CDR3 loop reads CASSPTAYTEAFF. CDR3 coding DNA: TGTGCCAGCAGTCCGACAGCCTACACTGAAGCTTTCTTT.

The chain is built from TRBV5-1 and TRBJ2-6, with D perhaps TRBD1 or TRBD2 (5 bases each). The V end lost 7 bases, the J end lost 0 bases, and 17 bases lay between the germline ends. This CDR3 comprises 17 residues. Germline loops: CDR1 SGHRS, CDR2 YFSETQ. CDR3 in DNA: TGCGCCAGCGGCCGGGGCGTCATATCCTCTGGGGCCAACGTCCTGACTTTC. Encoded protein: CASGRGVISSGANVLTF. Drawing the rest from reference TRBV5-1 and TRBJ2-6, the complete variable domain is KAGVTQTPRYLIKTRGQQVTLSCSPISGHRSVSWYQQTPGQGLQFLFEYFSETQRNKGNFPGRFSGRQFSNSRSEMNVSTLELGDSALYLCASGRGVISSGANVLTFGAGSRLTVL.

The chain is built from TRBV27 and TRBJ1-1; TRBD1 is a possible D gene (5 bases). CDR3 size: 14 residues. The germline V and J ends were trimmed by 6 bases and 6 bases, with 17 bases remaining between them. Germline V gives CDR1 MNHEY, CDR2 SMNVEV (reference sequence). The CDR3 here is CASSFQGGVAEAFF. For the CDR3, the DNA is TGTGCCAGCAGCTTCCAGGGTGGGGTTGCTGAAGCTTTCTTT.